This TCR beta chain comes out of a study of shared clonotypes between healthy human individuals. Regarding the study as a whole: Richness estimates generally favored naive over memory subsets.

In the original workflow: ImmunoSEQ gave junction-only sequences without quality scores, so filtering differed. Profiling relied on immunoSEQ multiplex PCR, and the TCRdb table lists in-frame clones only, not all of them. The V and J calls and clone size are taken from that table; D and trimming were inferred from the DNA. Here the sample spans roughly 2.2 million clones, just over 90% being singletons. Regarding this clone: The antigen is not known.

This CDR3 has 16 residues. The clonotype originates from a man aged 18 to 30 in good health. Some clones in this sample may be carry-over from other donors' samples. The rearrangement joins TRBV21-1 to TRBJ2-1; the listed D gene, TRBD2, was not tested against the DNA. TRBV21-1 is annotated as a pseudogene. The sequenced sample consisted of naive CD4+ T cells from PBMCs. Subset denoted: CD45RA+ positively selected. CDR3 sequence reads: CASSPEPIDLCNEQFF. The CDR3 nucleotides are TGTGCCAGCAGCCCTGAACCTATAGATCTCTGCAATGAGCAGTTCTTC.